The entry below gives a single TCR beta chain sequence along with its context. This clone was counted at least ten times. Which antigen it targets is not known. No base qualities exist here, and no much larger clone lies one base off it. V sheds 2 bases and J sheds 5 bases, leaving 12 bases between their ends. Spanning cysteine to phenylalanine, the CDR3 consists of 14 amino acids. Of the read, only the CDR3 DNA is kept; its 42 bases are in frame from base 1. For CDR1 and CDR2, the germline V gene (reference sequence) lists MNHEY and SMNVEV. The data are from a study of blood T cell repertoires in COVID-19 (TCRdb year 2020). In the study overall: Collaborator samples came from the United States, Italy and Spain and covered acute and convalescent phases of COVID-19. The material from the prospective study consisted of cDNA or gDNA derived from T cells, B-cell-depleted T cells, or PBMCs. The dataset comprised deeply sampled blood TCRbeta repertoires from subjects exposed to, actively infected with, or recovered from COVID-19. The repertoires were released in a freely available public database intended as a resource for research on the immune response to SARS-CoV-2. Samples came from the ongoing ImmuneRACE study (first 160 participants) plus 1,254 subjects from 6 global collaborators. A de-identified subject ID, COVID-19 status, age in years and sex were almost always included in the sample metadata. Where available, HLA class I and class II types were taken from metadata supplied by the sample provider and were not determined by assay-based typing.

Beyond this particular receptor, the publication reports: Clinical and demographic metadata were provided uncurated, with the amount varying by source and participant.

TCRbeta CDR3 regions were amplified from genomic DNA using the immunoSEQ Assay, a bias-controlled multiplex PCR. The original pipeline was this. The number of nucleated cells in each sample was estimated by amplification of reference gene primers within the assay. To quantify the absolute abundance of each unique TCRbeta CDR3 rearrangement, sequence reads were collapsed and filtered. For each sample, productive Simpson clonality was calculated as the square root of Simpson's diversity index across productive rearrangements. Entries here come from immuneACCESS through TCRdb and include only in-frame sequences with V and J called. Some clones fail to appear in such tables; in the studies checked, an unresolved V gene covers under half of the shortfall, and the cause of the remainder is unknown. The V and J calls and clone size were taken over from that table, and D and trimming were inferred from the DNA. The sample includes about 270,000 clones, with roughly 91% observed a single time. Roughly 1.8% of the sample is held by the ten biggest clonotypes.

Participants in the prospective study were aged about 18 to 89 years, lived in 24 United States geographic areas, and enrolled through a virtual design. In the prospective study, cohorts were assigned on the basis of participant-reported clinical history obtained from a screening survey and a study questionnaire. Recovered participants in ImmuneRACE Cohort 3 were defined by two consecutive negative NP/OP PCR tests, clearance by a healthcare professional, or resolution of symptoms. Mobile phlebotomists in the prospective study collected whole blood, serum and a nasopharyngeal or oropharyngeal swab from every participant. Over a roughly 2-month period, participants in the prospective study had the option of providing additional blood draws and questionnaires. Before DNA extraction, prospective study blood samples were shipped either frozen or at room temperature.

Sequenced input: PBMCs or T cells enriched from blood (not recorded which). The V and J segments used are TRBV27 and TRBJ2-5, with TRBD1 perhaps the D gene, on 5 matching bases. The TCR comes from a woman aged 55-70 years who had recovered from COVID-19. The CDR3 has the sequence CASSLLGEAETQYF. The nucleotides are TGTGCCAGCAGTTTACTAGGGGAAGCGGAGACCCAGTACTTC.